The 23 T cell receptor beta chains listed next were all sequenced from one sample in a study of blood T cell repertoires in COVID-19. The repertoire was sequenced with immunoSEQ multiplex PCR; TCRdb's copy has only in-frame clones and lacks some. The profile covers 95,000 to 150,000 clones, with about 70% appearing a single time and 2.2% taken by the ten largest. Specimen: peripheral blood. Source of these receptors: a woman aged 70-85 years with acute or convalescent COVID-19.

The chain is built from TRBV24-1 and TRBJ2-5, with 11 nucleotides matching TRBD1. The CDR3 consists of 14 residues. Trimming at V came to 4 bases and at J to 5 bases, leaving 2 bases not matched to a gene. Germline V gives CDR1 KGHDR, CDR2 SFDVKD. The CDR3 nucleotides are TGTGCCACCAGTGACCGGGACAGGGGGGAGACCCAGTACTTC. It is translated as CATSDRDRGETQYF.

This clone was counted a few times. The chain combines TRBV28 with TRBJ1-4; D is uncertain. The ends were cut back, 2 bases at V and 0 bases at J, with 7 bases in the middle. Per germline, CDR1 MDHEN and CDR2 SYDVKM. This CDR3 comprises 15 residues. CDR3 DNA sequence: TGTGCCAGCAGTTTAATGGCAGCAACTAATGAAAAACTGTTTTTT. Its protein product is CASSLMAATNEKLFF. The full variable domain, its missing parts supplied by reference TRBV28 and TRBJ1-4, is DVKVTQSSRYLVKRTGEKVFLECVQDMDHENMFWYRQDPGLGLRLIYFSYDVKMKEKGDIPEGYSVSREKKERFSLILESASTNQTSMYLCASSLMAATNEKLFFGSGTQLSVL.

The chain uses TRBV7-9 and TRBJ1-2, with 8 bases identical to TRBD1. The CDR3 is 16 residues long. Looked up from germline, CDR1 is SEHNR and CDR2 is FQNEAQ (reference sequence). Trimming took 0 bases from V and 4 from J; bases not matched to a gene: 7. In DNA form, the CDR3 reads TGTGCCAGCAGCTTAGCGGGACAGGATGCAATCTATGGCTACACCTTC. This gives the protein CASSLAGQDAIYGYTF.

A remark on this clone: This CDR3 is also generated by other DNA sequences in the sample. This chain links TRBV28 with TRBJ1-4; 9 nucleotides agree with TRBD1. V trimming: 6 bases; J trimming: 8 bases; junction bases outside the gene matches: 7. CDR3 size: 14 residues. Germline lookup yields CDR1 MDHEN and CDR2 SYDVKM. The DNA for the CDR3 is TGTGCCAGCAGCCTGGACAGGGGAAGGGAAAAACTGTTTTTT. Translating gives CASSLDRGREKLFF.

V gene TRBV18 combines with J gene TRBJ2-3; tentatively, D is TRBD1 (5 bases). Germline assignment: CDR1 KGHSH and CDR2 LQKENI. V lost 5 bases to trimming and J lost 6 bases, with 18 bases between them. The CDR3 runs 15 residues. As DNA, the CDR3 is TGTGCCAGCTCAGTAGCCGGGCAGGGTGCCGATACGCAGTATTTT. Protein sequence: CASSVAGQGADTQYF.

This rearrangement joins TRBV6-2 or TRBV6-3 to TRBJ1-2; 10 bases map to TRBD1. J was trimmed by 2 bases and V by 6 bases; bases with no gene match: 6. Germline V gene sequence: CDR1 MNHEY, CDR2 SVGEGT. This CDR3 comprises 15 residues. CDR3 sequence reads: CASSTGTGENYGYTF. The CDR3 DNA sequence: TGTGCCAGCAGCACCGGGACAGGGGAAAACTATGGCTACACCTTC.

The chain combines TRBV6-5 with TRBJ2-3; D gene uncertain. Germline V lookup: CDR1 MNHEY, CDR2 SVGAGI. V was shortened by 0 bases and J by 2 bases, with 12 bases between the two germline ends. The CDR3 contains 16 residues. The CDR3 nucleotides are TGTGCCAGCAGTTACTCGCAACAGCTTTTCACAGATACGCAGTATTTT. This gives the protein CASSYSQQLFTDTQYF.

This chain joins TRBV7-9 and TRBJ2-5; TRBD1 aligns across 12 bases. Looked up from germline, CDR1 is SEHNR and CDR2 is FQNEAQ (reference sequence). Trimming cost V 1 base and J 5 bases; bases outside gene matches: 2. The CDR3 extends over 15 amino acids. DNA for the CDR3: TGTGCCAGCAGCTTAGGGGACAGGGGGCAGGAGACCCAGTACTTC. As protein: CASSLGDRGQETQYF.

Ten or more counts support this clone. The CDR3 coding sequence is TGTGCCAGCTCACTGTTCGACAGGACGGGGAACACTGAAGCTTTCTTT. It codes for CASSLFDRTGNTEAFF. The chain has TRBV18 and TRBJ1-1; the D gene is possibly TRBD1 (6 bases). The V gene lost 4 bases and the J gene lost 1 base, with 16 bases spanning the gap. Germline V gives CDR1 KGHSH, CDR2 LQKENI. The CDR3 contains 16 residues.

The chain joins TRBV11-2 to TRBJ2-5; 9 bases are shared with TRBD1. The germline CDR1 and CDR2 sequences are SGHAT and FQNNGV. This CDR3 contains 14 residues. V shed 7 bases and J 5 bases; nucleotides not matched to a gene: 8. As DNA, the CDR3 is TGTGCCAGCAACTCACAGGGGGCAGGGGAGACCCAGTACTTC. Translated, it gives CASNSQGAGETQYF.

A word on this clone: The sample holds other DNA sequences that translate to the same CDR3. The chain uses TRBV7-2 and TRBJ1-2, with TRBD1 as a possible D gene (5 bases). This CDR3 region has 14 residues. V was cut by 0 bases and J by 4 bases, with 9 bases left in between. From germline, CDR1 is SGHTA and CDR2 FQGNSA. The CDR3 region is CASSLAPGSYGYTF. DNA of the CDR3: TGTGCCAGCAGCTTAGCCCCAGGGTCCTATGGCTACACCTTC.

V is TRBV6-1 and J is TRBJ1-5; 10 bases fit TRBD1. The germline CDR1 and CDR2 sequences are MNHNS and SASEGT. Trimming at V came to 0 bases and at J to 3 bases, leaving 8 bases not matched to a gene. The CDR3 sequence is 18 residues long. The CDR3: CASSEATAGQGLNQPQHF. The CDR3 DNA is TGTGCCAGCAGTGAAGCAACCGCGGGACAGGGGCTCAATCAGCCCCAGCATTTT.

Comments on this clone: The sample holds other DNA sequences that translate to the same CDR3. The chain links TRBV2 to TRBJ2-7; D call uncertain. The length of the CDR3 is 10 residues. Germline values: CDR1 SNHLY, CDR2 FYNNEI. The germline V and J ends were trimmed by 6 bases and 3 bases, with 3 bases remaining between them. The CDR3 region has the DNA TGTGCCAGCAGCCTCTACGAGCAGTACTTC. This gives the protein CASSLYEQYF.

This chain joins TRBV5-5 and TRBJ1-2, with D perhaps TRBD1 (5 bases). Germline CDR1 SGHKS, CDR2 YYEKEE (reference sequence). The CDR3 length is 14 residues. The germline V and J ends were trimmed by 0 bases and 8 bases, with 14 bases remaining between them. DNA of the CDR3: TGTGCCAGCAGCTTGGTGGGGCCGTCAGGGGGCTACACCTTC. Translated: CASSLVGPSGGYTF.

This clone was counted many times. This chain links TRBV5-6 with TRBJ2-1; weak D call: TRBD1 (5 bases). V lost 1 base and J lost 7, with 18 bases in between. CDR3 length equals 16 residues. Germline V gives CDR1 SGHDT, CDR2 YYEEEE. The CDR3 spells CASSLWGRRQNNEQFF. CDR3 coding DNA: TGTGCCAGCAGCTTGTGGGGCCGGAGACAGAATAATGAGCAGTTCTTC.

The chain uses TRBV18 and TRBJ2-7; 12 bases are shared with TRBD1. The CDR3 runs to 15 residues. Germline lookup yields CDR1 KGHSH and CDR2 LQKENI. V trimming: 2 bases; J trimming: 6 bases; junction bases outside the gene matches: 5. The CDR3 reads CASSPLGQGAGEQYF. The DNA of the CDR3 is TGTGCCAGCTCACCATTGGGACAGGGGGCTGGCGAGCAGTACTTC.

This clone was counted a few times. V gene TRBV15 combines with J gene TRBJ1-5; TRBD1 matches 7 bases. J lost 7 bases, V lost 0 bases, and 6 bases had no gene match. There are 15 residues in the CDR3. Germline-derived CDR1 and CDR2 are LNHNV and YYDKDF (reference sequence). The CDR3 spells CATSRDRTGVQPQHF. The DNA of the CDR3 is TGTGCCACCAGCAGAGATCGGACAGGAGTACAGCCCCAGCATTTT.

The rearrangement uses TRBV6-5 and TRBJ1-5, with D possibly TRBD1 on 6 matching bases. Trimming removed 6 bases at V and 2 bases at J, with 11 bases between. Germline V lookup: CDR1 MNHEY, CDR2 SVGAGI. The CDR3 is 14 amino acids. The CDR3 region is CASRETGGNQPQHF. Here the CDR3 DNA reads TGTGCCAGCAGGGAGACAGGCGGCAATCAGCCCCAGCATTTT.

The rearrangement joins TRBV6-1 to TRBJ2-3; D is perhaps TRBD2 (6 bases). V gave up 0 bases and J gave up 3 bases, with 10 bases separating them. The CDR3 runs 15 residues. Germline V gene lookup returns CDR1 MNHNS and CDR2 SASEGT. The CDR3 bases are TGTGCCAGCAGTGAAGCGCCGACTAGAACAGATACGCAGTATTTT. Its translation: CASSEAPTRTDTQYF.

This sequence joins TRBV5-4 and TRBJ2-7; 8 bases map to TRBD2. The V and J ends lost 2 bases and 0 bases, in that order; junction bases with no gene match: 4. CDR1 and CDR2 (germline): SGHNT, YYREEE (reference sequence). The CDR3 loop spans 15 amino acids. The DNA for the CDR3 is TGTGCCAGCAGCTTAGGCGGGAGGAGCTCCTACGAGCAGTACTTC. Translated, it gives CASSLGGRSSYEQYF. Full variable domain (missing parts from reference TRBV5-4 and TRBJ2-7): ETGVTQSPTHLIKTRGQQVTLRCSSQSGHNTVSWYQQALGQGPQFIFQYYREEENGRGNFPPRFSGLQFPNYSSELNVNALELDDSALYLCASSLGGRSSYEQYFGPGTRLTVT.

This rearrangement joins TRBV5-1 to TRBJ2-1; 9 positions agree with TRBD1. Trimming removed 1 base from V and 3 bases from J; junction bases left unmatched: 2. The CDR3 spans 15 residues. Germline V CDR1 and CDR2: SGHRS, YFSETQ. The CDR3 nucleotides are TGCGCCAGCAGCTTGAACAGGGGGCACTACAATGAGCAGTTCTTC. As protein: CASSLNRGHYNEQFF.

The rearrangement uses TRBV5-5 and TRBJ2-7; 13 nucleotides match TRBD2. Germline CDR1 and CDR2: SGHKS and YYEKEE (reference sequence). V lost 6 bases, J lost 2 bases, and 5 bases stayed unmatched. CDR3 length: 15 amino acids. This CDR3 reads CASIMTSGGPYEQYF. CDR3 nucleotides: TGTGCCAGCATCATGACTAGCGGGGGGCCCTACGAGCAGTACTTC.

The V gene is TRBV18, the J gene TRBJ2-5; 7 nucleotides agree with TRBD1. The CDR3 is 16 amino acids. Per germline, CDR1 KGHSH and CDR2 LQKENI. Germline trimming cut 2 bases from V and 1 base from J; bases unmatched to any gene: 7. The CDR3 DNA follows: TGTGCCAGCTCACCAGACAGGGTTCTAGCCCAAGAGACCCAGTACTTC. Its protein product is CASSPDRVLAQETQYF.